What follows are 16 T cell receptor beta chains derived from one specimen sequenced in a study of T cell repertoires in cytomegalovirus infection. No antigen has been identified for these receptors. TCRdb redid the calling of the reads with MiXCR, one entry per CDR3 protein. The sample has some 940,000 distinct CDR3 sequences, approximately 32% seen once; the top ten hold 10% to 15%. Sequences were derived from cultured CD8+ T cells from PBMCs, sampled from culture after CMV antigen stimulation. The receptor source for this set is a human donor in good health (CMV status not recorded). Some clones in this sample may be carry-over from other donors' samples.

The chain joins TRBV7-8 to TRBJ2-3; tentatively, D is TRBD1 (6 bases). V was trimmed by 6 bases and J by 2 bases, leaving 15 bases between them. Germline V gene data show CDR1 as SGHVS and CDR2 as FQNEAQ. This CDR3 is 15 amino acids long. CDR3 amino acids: CASSPRNRATDTQYF. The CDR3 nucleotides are TGTGCCAGCAGTCCCCGAAACAGGGCCACAGATACGCAGTATTTT.

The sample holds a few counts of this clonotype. The CDR3: CASSTPGTGGTEAFF. As DNA, the CDR3 is TGTGCCAGCAGCACCCCCGGGACAGGGGGCACTGAAGCTTTCTTT. This chain uses TRBV7-9 with TRBJ1-1, with 11 bases lining up with TRBD1. This CDR3 is built from 15 residues. CDR1 is SEHNR and CDR2 is FQNEAQ in the germline V gene (reference sequence). Losses at the gene ends were 5 bases for V and 4 bases for J; bases not matched to a gene: 6. Variable domain in full (rest from reference TRBV7-9 and TRBJ1-1): DTGVSQNPRHKITKRGQNVTFRCDPISEHNRLYWYRQTLGQGPEFLTYFQNEAQLEKSRLLSDRFSAERPKGSFSTLEIQRTEQGDSAMYLCASSTPGTGGTEAFFGQGTRLTVV.

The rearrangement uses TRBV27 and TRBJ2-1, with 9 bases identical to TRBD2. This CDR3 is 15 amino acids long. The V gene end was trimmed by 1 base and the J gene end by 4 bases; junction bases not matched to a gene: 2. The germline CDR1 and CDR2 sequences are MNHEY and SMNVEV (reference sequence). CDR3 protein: CASSLFTSGYNEQFF. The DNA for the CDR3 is TGTGCCAGCAGTTTATTCACTAGCGGGTACAATGAGCAGTTCTTC.

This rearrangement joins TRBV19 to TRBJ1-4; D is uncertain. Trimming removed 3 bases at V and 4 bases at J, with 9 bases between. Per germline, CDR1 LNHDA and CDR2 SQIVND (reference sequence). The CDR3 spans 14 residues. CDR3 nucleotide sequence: TGTGCCAGTAGTATGTTTCAGAATAATGAAAAACTGTTTTTT. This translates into CASSMFQNNEKLFF.

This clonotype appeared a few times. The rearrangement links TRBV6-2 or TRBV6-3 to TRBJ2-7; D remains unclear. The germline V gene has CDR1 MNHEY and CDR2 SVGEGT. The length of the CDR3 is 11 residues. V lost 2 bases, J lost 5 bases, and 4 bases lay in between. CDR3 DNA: TGTGCCAGCAGTTACACCCACGAGCAGTACTTC. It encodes CASSYTHEQYF.

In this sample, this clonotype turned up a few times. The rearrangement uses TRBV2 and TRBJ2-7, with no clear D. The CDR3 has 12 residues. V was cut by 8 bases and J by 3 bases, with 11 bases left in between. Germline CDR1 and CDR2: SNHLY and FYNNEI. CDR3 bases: TGTGCCAGCGATGGCAGCTTCTACGAGCAGTACGTC. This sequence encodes CASDGSFYEQYV.

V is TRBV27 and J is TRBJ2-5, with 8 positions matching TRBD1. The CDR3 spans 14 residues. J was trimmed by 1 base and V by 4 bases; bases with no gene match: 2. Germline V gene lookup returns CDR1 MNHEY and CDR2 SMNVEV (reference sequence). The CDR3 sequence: CASSYQGAQETQYF. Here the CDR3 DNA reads TGTGCCAGCAGTTACCAGGGGGCCCAAGAGACCCAGTACTTC.

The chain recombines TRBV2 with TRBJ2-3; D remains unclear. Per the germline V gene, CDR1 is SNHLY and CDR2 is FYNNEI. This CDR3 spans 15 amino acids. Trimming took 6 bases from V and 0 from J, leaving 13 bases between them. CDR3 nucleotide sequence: TGTGCCAGCAGGGGCCCGGGTGGTAGCACAGATACGCAGTATTTT. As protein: CASRGPGGSTDTQYF.

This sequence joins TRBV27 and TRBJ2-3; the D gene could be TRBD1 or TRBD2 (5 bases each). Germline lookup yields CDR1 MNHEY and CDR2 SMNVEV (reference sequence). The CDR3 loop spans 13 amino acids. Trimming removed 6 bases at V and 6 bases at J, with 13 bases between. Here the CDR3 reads CASSWGNEDTQYF. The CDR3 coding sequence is TGTGCCAGCAGCTGGGGGAATGAGGATACGCAGTATTTT.

This CDR3 reads CASVPGHYYGYTF. The CDR3 DNA reads TGTGCCAGCGTTCCGGGACACTACTATGGCTACACCTTC. V and J are TRBV2 and TRBJ1-2; possible D gene TRBD1, 6 bases. V was shortened by 8 bases and J by 3 bases, with 13 bases between the two germline ends. The germline V gene encodes CDR1 SNHLY and CDR2 FYNNEI. The CDR3 length is 13 residues.

CDR3 DNA sequence: TGCGCCAACCTACAAGGGTACGAGCAGTACTTC. It yields the protein CANLQGYEQYF. The chain recombines TRBV10-2 with TRBJ2-7; no clear D gene. Trimming shortened V by 10 bases and J by 4 bases, and 11 bases separated the two germline ends. The CDR3 is 11 amino acids. Germline V gene sequence: CDR1 WSHSY, CDR2 SAAADI.

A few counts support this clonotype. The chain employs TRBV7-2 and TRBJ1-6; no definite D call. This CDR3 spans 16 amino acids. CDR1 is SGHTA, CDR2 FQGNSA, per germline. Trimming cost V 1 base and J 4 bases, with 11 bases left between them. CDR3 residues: CASSLESGPYNSPLHF. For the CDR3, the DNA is TGTGCCAGCAGCTTAGAATCGGGTCCTTATAATTCACCCCTCCACTTT.

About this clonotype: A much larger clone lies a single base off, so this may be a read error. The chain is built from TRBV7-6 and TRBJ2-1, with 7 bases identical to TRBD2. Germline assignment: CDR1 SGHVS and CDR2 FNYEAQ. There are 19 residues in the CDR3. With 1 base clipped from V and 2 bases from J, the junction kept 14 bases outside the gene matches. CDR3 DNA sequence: TGTGCCAGCAGCTTAGTCGGGGGGATGAGGAAAGAAGCCTACAATGAGCAGTTCTTC. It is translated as CASSLVGGMRKEAYNEQFF.

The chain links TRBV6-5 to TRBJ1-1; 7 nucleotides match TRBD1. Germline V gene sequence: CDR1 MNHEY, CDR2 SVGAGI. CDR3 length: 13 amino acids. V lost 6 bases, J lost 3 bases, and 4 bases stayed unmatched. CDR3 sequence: CASSQGVHTEAFF. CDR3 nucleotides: TGTGCCAGCAGCCAGGGGGTCCACACTGAAGCTTTCTTT.

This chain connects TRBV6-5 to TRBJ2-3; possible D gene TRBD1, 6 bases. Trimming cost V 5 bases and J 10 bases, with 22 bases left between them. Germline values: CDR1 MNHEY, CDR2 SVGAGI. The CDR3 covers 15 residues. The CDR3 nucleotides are TGTGCCAGCAGTCGGACAGTGAGCGAACACCGTCCGCAGTATTTT. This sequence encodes CASSRTVSEHRPQYF.

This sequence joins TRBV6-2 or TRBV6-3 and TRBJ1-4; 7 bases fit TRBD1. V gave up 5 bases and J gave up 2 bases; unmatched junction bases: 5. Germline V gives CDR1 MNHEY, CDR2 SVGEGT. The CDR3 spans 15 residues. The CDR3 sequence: CASSETGETNEKLFF. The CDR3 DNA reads TGTGCCAGCAGTGAAACAGGGGAGACTAATGAAAAACTGTTTTTT.